This TCR beta chain was recovered during a study of Graves' ophthalmopathy and Graves' hyperthyroidism. The study, taken as a whole, reports: Blood also harbored most expanded thyroid clonotypes above 0.001 frequency.

This clonotype was recorded many times. Its specificity is unknown. Amplification from RNA transcripts yielded the TCR beta CDR3 regions. The library came from an HTBI-primed first-round RT-PCR and a second-round multiplex PCR. TCRdb re-called the multiplex PCR reads with MiXCR, one entry per CDR3 protein. The sample lists roughly 500,000 distinct CDR3 sequences, 13% to 15% occurring once. CDR1 MNHNS and CDR2 SASEGT come from the germline V gene. The CDR3 sequence is 15 residues long. Trimming removed 2 bases at V and 5 bases at J, with 15 bases between. The TCR was taken from a woman aged 25 to 39 with Graves' ophthalmopathy. V gene TRBV6-1 combines with J gene TRBJ1-1; weak D call: TRBD1 (6 bases). Sequencing was performed on blood. DNA of the CDR3: TGTGCCAGCAGTGAATATGGCGGAAGGGGGACTGAAGCTTTCTTT. Translated, it gives CASSEYGGRGTEAFF.